This T cell receptor beta chain comes out of a study of blood T cell repertoires in COVID-19. The germline V and J ends were trimmed by 1 base and 2 bases, with 10 bases remaining between them. Germline-derived CDR1 and CDR2 are SGHNT and YYREEE (reference sequence). The CDR3 consists of 14 residues. As originally analysed: Amplified reference gene primers provided the basis for estimating nucleated cell counts. Generated by immunoSEQ multiplex PCR, the TCRdb table keeps only in-frame clones and is missing some. V, J and clone size are those of that table, while D and trimming were read from the DNA. The sample contains 140,000 to 150,000 clones, around 86% of which appear only once.

Sequencing input: peripheral blood. This TCR was recovered from a man aged 50 or older who had recovered from COVID-19. V and J are TRBV5-4 and TRBJ2-7; D uncertain. CDR3 sequence: CASSLFDGAYEQYF. CDR3 sequence (DNA): TGTGCCAGCAGCTTGTTCGACGGAGCCTACGAGCAGTACTTC. The whole variable domain, remainder taken from reference TRBV5-4 and TRBJ2-7, is ETGVTQSPTHLIKTRGQQVTLRCSSQSGHNTVSWYQQALGQGPQFIFQYYREEENGRGNFPPRFSGLQFPNYSSELNVNALELDDSALYLCASSLFDGAYEQYFGPGTRLTVT.